This T cell receptor beta chain was recovered during a study of blood T cell repertoires in COVID-19. Profiling relied on immunoSEQ multiplex PCR, and the TCRdb table lists in-frame clones only, not all of them. The repertoire includes 75,000 to 90,000 clones, about 80% of them detected once, and around 11% sits in the top ten. V lost 0 bases and J lost 5; bases outside the gene matches: 6. Germline CDR1 SGDLS, CDR2 YYNGEE. This CDR3 spans 16 amino acids. The clonotype originates from a woman aged 40 to 49 with active or convalescent COVID-19. Material: peripheral blood. The chain couples TRBV9 to TRBJ2-2, with 8 bases aligning to TRBD2. CDR3 sequence reads: CASSVVLAGGTGELFF. Written as DNA, the CDR3 is TGTGCCAGCAGCGTAGTTTTGGCGGGAGGAACCGGGGAGCTGTTTTTT.